Each of the 9 T cell receptor beta chains below was sequenced from the same sample in a study of control samples from healthy donors and cancer patients. Clones were read by immunoSEQ multiplex PCR, and TCRdb kept only the in-frame ones, dropping some. The sample has about 53,000 clones, 75% to 90% seen once. The sequenced material came from PBMCs. The receptors originated from a man aged 55 to 70 with head and neck cancer.

The chain joins TRBV5-5 to TRBJ1-2; 9 nucleotides match TRBD1. Germline V gives CDR1 SGHKS, CDR2 YYEKEE (reference sequence). The CDR3 is 14 amino acids. After removal of 4 bases from V and 5 bases from J, the junction contained 6 bases not matched to a gene. CDR3 residues: CASSPGQGTYGYTF. The DNA of the CDR3 is TGTGCCAGCAGCCCGGGACAGGGAACGTATGGCTACACCTTC.

The V and J genes are TRBV30 and TRBJ1-5; tentatively, D is TRBD1 (5 bases). CDR1 is GTSNPN and CDR2 is SVGIG in the germline V gene (reference sequence). The CDR3 covers 16 residues. Trimming removed 1 base at V and 6 bases at J, with 19 bases between. DNA for the CDR3: TGTGCCTGGAGTGCTCAGGGCCCGTCGGGCAGTCAGCCCCAGCATTTT. Protein: CAWSAQGPSGSQPQHF.

The chain carries TRBV27 and TRBJ2-3; D ambiguous. The CDR3 is 13 residues long. Germline CDR1 MNHEY, CDR2 SMNVEV (reference sequence). Trimming left V 7 bases short and J 5 bases short, with 13 bases between. CDR3 DNA: TGTGCCAGCACCACCAGGACCGGAGATACGCAGTATTTT. This translates into CASTTRTGDTQYF.

This clone has only one observation. The chain employs TRBV29-1 and TRBJ2-1, with 9 positions matching TRBD2. V was pared by 7 bases and J by 5 bases, with 9 bases of the junction left unmatched. This CDR3 is built from 14 residues. The germline CDR1 and CDR2 sequences are SQVTM and ANQGSEA. CDR3 residues: CSAGAGGRDNEQFF. The CDR3 DNA reads as TGCAGCGCTGGAGCGGGGGGCCGGGACAATGAGCAGTTCTTC.

V usage is TRBV6-6 and J usage is TRBJ2-1, with a weak D call TRBD2 (5 bases). V lost 2 bases, J lost 0 bases, and 11 bases lay in between. The V gene's germline CDR1 is MNHNY and CDR2 SVGAGI (reference sequence). The CDR3 has 16 residues. The CDR3 coding sequence is TGTGCCAGCAGTTACGAGGGCCCGAGCTCCTACAATGAGCAGTTCTTC. It codes for CASSYEGPSSYNEQFF.

The V call is TRBV19, the J call TRBJ1-1; D may be TRBD1 (5 bases). In germline, CDR1 is LNHDA, CDR2 SQIVND (reference sequence). The CDR3 contains 14 residues. Trimming shortened V by 3 bases and J by 4 bases, and 12 bases separated the two germline ends. CDR3 in amino acids: CASSIGGVRTEAFF. The CDR3 DNA is TGTGCCAGTAGTATCGGGGGGGTCCGCACTGAAGCTTTCTTT.

This clone occurred once. This specimen includes other DNA sequences encoding the same CDR3. The chain has TRBV7-3 and TRBJ2-2, with D perhaps given as TRBD1 or TRBD2 (6 bases each). Per the germline V gene, CDR1 is SGHTA and CDR2 is FQGTGA. V was trimmed by 9 bases and J by 0 bases, leaving 14 bases between them. The CDR3 covers 15 residues. CDR3 nucleotide sequence: TGTGCCAGTGGAAAGGGGGGTCCGAACACCGGGGAGCTGTTTTTT. Its protein product is CASGKGGPNTGELFF.

The genes are TRBV6-2 or TRBV6-3 and TRBJ1-2; D unclear. The CDR3 length is 13 residues. Germline V gives CDR1 MNHEY, CDR2 SVGEGT. V was cut by 2 bases and J by 2 bases, with 6 bases left in between. CDR3 amino acids: CASSYVANYGYTF. The CDR3 DNA reads TGTGCCAGCAGTTACGTGGCGAACTATGGCTACACCTTC.

Judged by abundance, this clone is medium-sized. The chain carries TRBV21-1 and TRBJ1-5. TRBV21-1 is shown as a pseudogene. The CDR3 totals 13 residues. The CDR3 is CASSKDGNQPQHF. The CDR3, as DNA: TGTGCCAGCAGCAAAGATGGAAATCAGCCCCAGCATTTT.